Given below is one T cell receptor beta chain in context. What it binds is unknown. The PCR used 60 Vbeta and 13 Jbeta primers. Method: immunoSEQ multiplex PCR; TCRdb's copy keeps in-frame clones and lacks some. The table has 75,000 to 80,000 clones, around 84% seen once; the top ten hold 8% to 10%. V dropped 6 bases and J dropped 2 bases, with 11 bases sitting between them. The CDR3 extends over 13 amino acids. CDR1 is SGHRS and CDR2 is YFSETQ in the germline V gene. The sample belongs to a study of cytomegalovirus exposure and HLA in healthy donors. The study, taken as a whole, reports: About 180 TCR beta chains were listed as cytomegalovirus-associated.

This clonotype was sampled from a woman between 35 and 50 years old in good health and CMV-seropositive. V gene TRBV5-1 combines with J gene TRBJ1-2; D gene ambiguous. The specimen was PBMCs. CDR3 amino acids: CASTIPGNYGYTF. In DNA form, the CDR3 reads TGCGCCAGCACGATCCCAGGAAACTATGGCTACACCTTC.